The 9 T cell receptor beta chains presented below share a single source sample, sequenced in a study of shared clonotypes between healthy human individuals. Generated by immunoSEQ multiplex PCR, the TCRdb table keeps only in-frame clones and is missing some. The table records under 80,000 clones, 60% to 70% of them present only once. Sequenced material: memory CD8+ T cells sorted from blood. Sample subset: CD45RO+ cells pooled with CCR7-negative TemRA cells. The receptor source for this set is a man younger than 45 in good health.

At least ten counts were recorded for this clone. The same CDR3 also results from other DNA sequences found in this sample. The chain combines TRBV6-4 with TRBJ2-1; 11 bases align to TRBD2. This CDR3 comprises 15 residues. The ends lost 2 bases at V and 4 bases at J; junction bases unmatched: 1. Per germline, CDR1 MRHNA and CDR2 SNTAGT. The CDR3 loop reads CASSDTSGSYNEQFF. The CDR3 DNA reads TGTGCCAGCAGTGACACTAGCGGGAGTTACAATGAGCAGTTCTTC.

This clone was recorded a few times. The rearrangement links TRBV6-9 to TRBJ2-1; D is uncertain. Between the trimmed V and J ends, which lost 1 base and 10 bases, there was a span of 5 bases. The germline V gene encodes CDR1 MNHGY and CDR2 SVAAGI. This CDR3 has 11 amino acids. CDR3 protein: CASSYLVEQFF. DNA for the CDR3: TGTGCCAGCAGTTATTTGGTGGAGCAGTTCTTC.

This clone was counted many times. The gene calls are TRBV6-1 and TRBJ2-1; D is uncertain. CDR1 MNHNS and CDR2 SASEGT come from the germline V gene. V lost 5 bases and J lost 8, with 7 bases in between. The CDR3 extends over 11 amino acids. CDR3 in amino acids: CASSYQYEQFF. CDR3 DNA: TGTGCCAGCAGTTACCAGTATGAGCAGTTCTTC.

The chain couples TRBV29-1 to TRBJ2-2; 8 bases fit TRBD1. V was clipped by 6 bases and J by 0 bases; unmatched bases: 6. From germline, CDR1 is SQVTM and CDR2 ANQGSEA. This CDR3 is built from 15 residues. In nucleotides, the CDR3 is TGCAGCGTCAACGAACAGGGGGCGAACACCGGGGAGCTGTTTTTT. It is translated as CSVNEQGANTGELFF.

In DNA form, the CDR3 reads TGTGCCAGCAGTCAAGGACAGGGCGGGGGAGATACGCAGTATTTT. Translating gives CASSQGQGGGDTQYF. V usage is TRBV6-5 and J usage is TRBJ2-3, with D possibly TRBD1 on 8 matching bases. Germline CDR1 reads MNHEY; CDR2 reads SVGAGI. The CDR3 loop spans 15 amino acids. Trimming shortened V by 5 bases and J by 5 bases, and 17 bases separated the two germline ends.

Remarks on this clone: The junction differs from germline at one of its ends, possibly a read error. This chain connects TRBV7-9 to TRBJ2-6, with D perhaps matching TRBD1 or TRBD2 (5 bases each). CDR3 length: 12 amino acids. Germline assignment: CDR1 SEHNR and CDR2 FQNEAQ (reference sequence). CDR3 residues: CVGRAGANVLTF. The DNA of the CDR3 is TGCGTGGGACGCGCTGGGGCCAACGTCCTGACTTTC. Full variable domain (outside the CDR3, taken from reference TRBV7-9 and TRBJ2-6): DTGVSQNPRHKITKRGQNVTFRCDPISEHNRLYWYRQTLGQGPEFLTYFQNEAQLEKSRLLSDRFSAERPKGSFSTLEIQRTEQGDSAMYLCVGRAGANVLTFGAGSRLTVL.

The CDR3 loop reads CASSLWLQTNAVGTEAFF. DNA of the CDR3: TGTGCCAGCAGTTTATGGCTACAAACAAACGCCGTGGGCACTGAAGCTTTCTTT. This chain joins TRBV28 and TRBJ1-1; no reliable D call. The CDR3 extends over 18 amino acids. Trimming shortened V by 0 bases and J by 4 bases, and 21 bases separated the two germline ends. Germline CDR1 MDHEN, CDR2 SYDVKM.

A word on this clone: A read error may produce the germline difference seen at one junction end. The sample holds other DNA sequences that translate to the same CDR3. The chain carries TRBV6-6 and TRBJ2-1, with 9 bases that match TRBD2. The length of the CDR3 is 16 residues. Germline V CDR1 and CDR2: MNHNY, SVGAGI (reference sequence). CDR3 region: CASSALTSGLYNEQFF. The CDR3 nucleotides are TGTGCCAGCAGTGCCCTCACTAGCGGGCTATACAATGAGCAATTCTTC.

This clone has only a few counts. The same CDR3 also results from other DNA sequences found in this sample. The J gene is TRBJ2-7, the V gene TRBV28, with D uncertain. CDR1 and CDR2 (germline): MDHEN, SYDVKM. Trimming stripped 8 bases from V and 4 bases from J, with 9 bases between. The CDR3 is 11 amino acids. CDR3 coding DNA: TGTGCCAGCGGGTCAATTTACGAGCAGTACTTC. Amino acids: CASGSIYEQYF.